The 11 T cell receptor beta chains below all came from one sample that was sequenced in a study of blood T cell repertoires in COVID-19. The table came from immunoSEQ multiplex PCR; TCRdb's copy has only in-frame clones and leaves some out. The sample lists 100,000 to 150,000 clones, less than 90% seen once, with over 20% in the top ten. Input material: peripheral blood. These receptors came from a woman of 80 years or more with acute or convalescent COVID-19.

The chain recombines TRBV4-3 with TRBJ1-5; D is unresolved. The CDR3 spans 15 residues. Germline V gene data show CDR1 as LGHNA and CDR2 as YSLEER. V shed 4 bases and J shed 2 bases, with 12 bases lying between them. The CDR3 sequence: CASSLEARGNQPQHF. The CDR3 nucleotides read TGCGCCAGCAGCCTGGAGGCCCGGGGCAATCAGCCCCAGCATTTT.

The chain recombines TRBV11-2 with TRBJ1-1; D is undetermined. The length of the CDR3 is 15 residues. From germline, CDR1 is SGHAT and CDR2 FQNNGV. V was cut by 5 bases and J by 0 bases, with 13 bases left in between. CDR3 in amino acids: CASSRWEEMNTEAFF. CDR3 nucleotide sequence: TGTGCCAGCAGCCGATGGGAGGAAATGAACACTGAAGCTTTCTTT.

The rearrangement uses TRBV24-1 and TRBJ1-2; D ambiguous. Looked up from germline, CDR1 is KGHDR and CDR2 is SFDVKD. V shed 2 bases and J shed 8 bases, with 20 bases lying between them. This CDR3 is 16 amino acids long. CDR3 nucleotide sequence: TGTGCCACCAGTGATTCCGACCGCGCGGGTGAGAAAGGCTACACCTTC. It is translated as CATSDSDRAGEKGYTF.

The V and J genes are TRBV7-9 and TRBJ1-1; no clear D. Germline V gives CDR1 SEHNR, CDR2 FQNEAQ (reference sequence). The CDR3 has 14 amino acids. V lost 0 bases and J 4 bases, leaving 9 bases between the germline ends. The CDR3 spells CASSLAEASTEAFF. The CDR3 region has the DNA TGTGCCAGCAGCTTAGCTGAGGCGAGCACTGAAGCTTTCTTT.

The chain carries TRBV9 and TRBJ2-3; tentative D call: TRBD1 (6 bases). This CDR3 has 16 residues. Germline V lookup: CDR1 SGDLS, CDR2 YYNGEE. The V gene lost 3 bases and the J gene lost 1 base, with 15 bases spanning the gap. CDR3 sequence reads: CASSGARGPGTDTQYF. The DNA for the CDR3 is TGTGCCAGCAGCGGGGCCAGGGGCCCGGGCACAGATACGCAGTATTTT.

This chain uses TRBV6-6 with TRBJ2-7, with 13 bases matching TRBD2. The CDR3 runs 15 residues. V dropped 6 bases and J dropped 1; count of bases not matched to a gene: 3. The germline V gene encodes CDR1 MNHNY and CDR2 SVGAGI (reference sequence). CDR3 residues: CASRPGLAGSYEQYV. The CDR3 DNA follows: TGTGCCAGCAGGCCGGGACTAGCGGGATCCTACGAGCAGTACGTC.

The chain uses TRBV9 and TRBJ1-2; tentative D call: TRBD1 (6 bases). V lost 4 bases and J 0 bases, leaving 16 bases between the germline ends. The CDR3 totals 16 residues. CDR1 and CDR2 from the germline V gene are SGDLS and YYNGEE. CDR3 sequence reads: CASSLQGRAPNYGYTF. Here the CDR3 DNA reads TGTGCCAGCAGCCTACAGGGAAGGGCACCTAACTATGGCTACACCTTC.

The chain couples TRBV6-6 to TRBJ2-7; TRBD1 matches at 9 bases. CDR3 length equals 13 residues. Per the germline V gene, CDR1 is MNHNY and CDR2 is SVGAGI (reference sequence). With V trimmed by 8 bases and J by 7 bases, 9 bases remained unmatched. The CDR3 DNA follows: TGTGCCAGCGGAGGACAGGGGATGGGGGAGCAGTACTTC. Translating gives CASGGQGMGEQYF.

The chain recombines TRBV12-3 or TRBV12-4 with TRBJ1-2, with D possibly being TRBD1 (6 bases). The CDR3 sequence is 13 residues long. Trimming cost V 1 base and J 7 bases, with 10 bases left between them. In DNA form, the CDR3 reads TGTGCCAGCAGTTTAGGCCAGGGGTTTGGCTACACCTTC. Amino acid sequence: CASSLGQGFGYTF.

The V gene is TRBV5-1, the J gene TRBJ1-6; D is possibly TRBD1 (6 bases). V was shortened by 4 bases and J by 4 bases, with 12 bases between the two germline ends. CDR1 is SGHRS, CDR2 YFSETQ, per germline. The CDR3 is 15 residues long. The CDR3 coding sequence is TGCGCCAGCAGCGCAGCAGGGGATTATAATTCACCCCTCCACTTT. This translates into CASSAAGDYNSPLHF.

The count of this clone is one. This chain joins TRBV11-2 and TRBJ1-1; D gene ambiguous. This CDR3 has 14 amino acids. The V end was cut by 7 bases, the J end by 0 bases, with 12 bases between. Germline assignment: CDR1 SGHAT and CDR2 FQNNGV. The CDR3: CASTRGIMNTEAFF. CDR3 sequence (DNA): TGTGCCAGCACCCGAGGGATCATGAACACTGAAGCTTTCTTT.